What follows describes a single T cell receptor (beta chain). Its cognate antigen is unknown. The data are from a study of immune heterogeneity within non-small cell lung tumors. The overall study: Histologically, several tumors were squamous cell carcinomas and around ten were non-squamous carcinomas. The remaining 1 tumor was not otherwise specified. General study points: Local tumor mutational burden showed a correlation with local T-cell clonality that was moderate but significant (R about 0.35). High-frequency T-cell receptor beta clonotypes were largely distinct between individual patients. Different tumor locations in one patient shared dominant CDR3 beta clonotypes yet harbored unique high-frequency clones.

V lost 3 bases to trimming and J lost 0 bases; unmatched junction nucleotides: 0. This CDR3 comprises 14 residues. CDR1 is LNHDA, CDR2 SQIVND, per germline (reference sequence). Amplification of TCR beta CDR3 was performed by multiplex PCR with 32 V and 13 J primers. TCRdb re-called the multiplex PCR reads with MiXCR, one entry per CDR3 protein. The sample lists tens of thousands of distinct CDR3 sequences, 25% to 30% occurring once. The template consisted of bulk tumor genomic DNA, with roughly 0.6 ug used per sample. Biopsy collection occurred during surgery, with several far-apart biopsies per primary tumor. Curative surgical treatment was performed in patients who had newly diagnosed, untreated non-small cell lung cancer.

This chain links TRBV19 with TRBJ2-5, with 8 bases aligning to TRBD1. Material: lung tumor tissue. The TCR originated in a man aged 35-49 years with non-small cell lung cancer. The CDR3 loop reads CASSMGQDQETQYF. CDR3 nucleotides: TGTGCCAGTAGTATGGGACAGGACCAAGAGACCCAGTACTTC. The entire variable domain, with the rest obtained from reference TRBV19 and TRBJ2-5, is as follows: DGGITQSPKYLFRKEGQNVTLSCEQNLNHDAMYWYRQDPGQGLRLIYYSQIVNDFQKGDIAEGYSVSREKKESFPLTVTSAQKNPTAFYLCASSMGQDQETQYFGPGTRLLVL.